This T cell receptor beta chain was recorded in a study of CD8 T cells in ankylosing spondylitis. The TCR beta libraries were generated through quantitative 5'-RACE incorporating molecular barcodes. TCRdb independently ran MiXCR on the 5' RACE reads; one entry per CDR3 protein. Among about 540,000 distinct CDR3 sequences listed, roughly 13% were seen once. The CDR3 spans 14 residues. The germline V and J ends were trimmed by 2 bases and 3 bases, with 7 bases remaining between them. Germline CDR1 and CDR2: SGHAT and FQNNGV. Study outcomes and limitations: Significantly higher representation of disease-linked clones was reported for matched ankylosing spondylitis synovial fluid. Clones linked with disease were CD8+ and fairly uncommon in the peripheral blood. Among TCR beta sequences, a motif of several highly homologous variants appeared characteristic of ankylosing spondylitis blood.

This clonotype came up a few times. Its antigen is unidentified. The sample was blood, either unsorted or a sorted T cell fraction (not recorded which). The gene calls are TRBV11-2 and TRBJ2-2, with no clear D. The sequence was obtained from a male donor with ankylosing spondylitis. This CDR3 is CASSLYSYTGELFF. The CDR3, as DNA: TGTGCCAGCAGCTTATATTCTTACACCGGGGAGCTGTTTTTT.